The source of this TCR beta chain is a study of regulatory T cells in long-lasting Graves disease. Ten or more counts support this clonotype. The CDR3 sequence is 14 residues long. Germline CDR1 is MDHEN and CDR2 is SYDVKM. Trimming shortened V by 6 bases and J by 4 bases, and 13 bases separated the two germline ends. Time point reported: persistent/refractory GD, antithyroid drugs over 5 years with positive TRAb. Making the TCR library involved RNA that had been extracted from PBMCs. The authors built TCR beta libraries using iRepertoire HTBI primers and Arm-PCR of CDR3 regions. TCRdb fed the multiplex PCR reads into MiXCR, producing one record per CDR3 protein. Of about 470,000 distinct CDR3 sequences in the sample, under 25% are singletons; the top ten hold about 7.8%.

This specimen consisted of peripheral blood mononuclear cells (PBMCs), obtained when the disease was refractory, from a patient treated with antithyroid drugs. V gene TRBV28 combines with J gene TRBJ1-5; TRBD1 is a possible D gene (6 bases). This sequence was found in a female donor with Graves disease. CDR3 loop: CASSDDRPNQPQHF. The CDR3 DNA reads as TGTGCCAGCAGCGATGACAGGCCAAATCAGCCCCAGCATTTT.